This TCR beta chain was retrieved from a study of cytomegalovirus exposure and HLA in healthy donors. The PCR employed 60 Vbeta primers together with 13 Jbeta primers. Method: immunoSEQ multiplex PCR; TCRdb's copy keeps in-frame clones and lacks some. Across some 46,000 clones, the top ten clones capture 7% to 8.5% of the sample. This receptor was identified in a male donor in good health and CMV-seronegative. The sample comprised PBMCs.

This CDR3 is CASSRQDGAVATNEKLFF. For the CDR3, the DNA is TGTGCCAGCTCACGACAGGACGGGGCGGTTGCAACTAATGAAAAACTGTTTTTT. The chain links TRBV18 to TRBJ1-4; a weak D match, TRBD1 (6 bases). Trimming pared 4 bases from V and 0 bases from J, leaving 18 bases between. CDR1 and CDR2 (germline): KGHSH, LQKENI. This CDR3 has 18 residues.